Listed here are 21 T cell receptor beta chains from one sample, sequenced in a study of T cells in localized non-small cell lung cancer. The method was immunoSEQ multiplex PCR; TCRdb's version includes in-frame clones alone and lacks a portion of them. The sample records some 38,000 clones, 86% being singletons. This specimen consisted of peripheral blood mononuclear cells, obtained before any cancer treatment. Receptors originate from a male donor older than 55 with stage II lung adenocarcinoma.

The chain links TRBV7-9 to TRBJ2-7, with 8 nucleotides matching TRBD2. This CDR3 has 15 amino acids. V trimming: 5 bases; J trimming: 3 bases; junction bases outside the gene matches: 9. The germline CDR1 and CDR2 sequences are SEHNR and FQNEAQ (reference sequence). The CDR3 bases are TGTGCCAGCAGCCCCCGTAGCGGGACGGTCTACGAGCAGTACTTC. It yields the protein CASSPRSGTVYEQYF.

V gene TRBV5-8 combines with J gene TRBJ2-7, with 8 positions matching TRBD2. The CDR3 runs 15 residues. The germline V gene has CDR1 SGHTS and CDR2 YDEGEE. Trimming cost V 3 bases and J 3 bases; bases outside gene matches: 8. The CDR3: CASSSGRDFFYEQYF. The CDR3 region has the DNA TGTGCCAGCAGCTCCGGGAGGGATTTCTTCTACGAGCAGTACTTC.

The chain has TRBV19 and TRBJ1-1; the match to TRBD1 covers 7 bases. Germline assignment: CDR1 LNHDA and CDR2 SQIVND (reference sequence). Unmatched junction bases numbered 14, after V lost 9 bases and J lost 1 base. The CDR3 is 16 residues long. For the CDR3, the DNA is TGTGCCAGCGCTATTTCGCAGGGGGTCGAGAACACTGAAGCTTTCTTT. It codes for CASAISQGVENTEAFF.

This clone appeared once. CDR3 sequence (DNA): TGTGCCAGCAGTTTAGACAGGGAATCCTACGAGCAGTACTTC. Translation gives CASSLDRESYEQYF. The chain couples TRBV28 to TRBJ2-7, with TRBD1 matching 7 bases. Germline-derived CDR1 and CDR2 are MDHEN and SYDVKM. Trimming cost V 2 bases and J 1 base; bases outside gene matches: 2. The CDR3 loop spans 14 amino acids.

J is TRBJ2-4 and V is TRBV5-5; TRBD1 might be the D (5 bases). This CDR3 has 15 residues. V was shortened by 3 bases and J by 2 bases, with 12 bases between the two germline ends. The germline CDR1 and CDR2 sequences are SGHKS and YYEKEE (reference sequence). The chain's CDR3 is CASSWQGVTKNIQYF. The DNA of the CDR3 is TGTGCCAGCAGCTGGCAAGGGGTGACCAAAAACATTCAGTACTTC.

V gene TRBV5-6 combines with J gene TRBJ2-5, with D uncertain. This CDR3 has 13 amino acids. The V gene lost 0 bases and the J gene lost 1 base, with 4 bases spanning the gap. CDR1 is SGHDT, CDR2 YYEEEE, per germline. CDR3 loop: CASSLGIQETQYF. The CDR3 bases are TGTGCCAGCAGCTTGGGGATCCAAGAGACCCAGTACTTC. The full variable domain, with the rest looked up from reference TRBV5-6 and TRBJ2-5, is DAGVTQSPTHLIKTRGQQVTLRCSPKSGHDTVSWYQQALGQGPQFIFQYYEEEERQRGNFPDRFSGHQFPNYSSELNVNALLLGDSALYLCASSLGIQETQYFGPGTRLLVL.

The table lists this clone with a count of one. The rearrangement links TRBV18 to TRBJ2-5; D could derive from TRBD1 or TRBD2 (5 bases each). CDR1 and CDR2 from the germline V gene are KGHSH and LQKENI. This CDR3 has 16 residues. V shed 3 bases and J shed 5 bases, with 19 bases lying between them. CDR3 coding DNA: TGTGCCAGCTCACCGACGTCCTTGGGGGAAGGGGAGACCCAGTACTTC. It is translated as CASSPTSLGEGETQYF.

The chain joins TRBV5-1 to TRBJ1-4; D remains unclear. In germline, CDR1 is SGHRS, CDR2 YFSETQ. V dropped 2 bases and J dropped 1 base, with 6 bases sitting between them. The CDR3 runs 14 residues. CDR3 in amino acids: CASSFEGTNEKLFF. For the CDR3, the DNA is TGCGCCAGCAGCTTTGAGGGAACTAATGAAAAACTGTTTTTT.

The gene calls are TRBV5-1 and TRBJ2-7, with 9 nucleotides matching TRBD1. The CDR3 runs 14 residues. Germline trimming cut 0 bases from V and 6 bases from J; bases unmatched to any gene: 4. The germline gives CDR1 SGHRS, CDR2 YFSETQ. The CDR3 region is CASSLDGTGREQYF. The CDR3 DNA follows: TGCGCCAGCAGCTTGGATGGGACAGGGCGCGAGCAGTACTTC.

Only one count was recorded for this clone. V is TRBV29-1 and J is TRBJ2-3; D gene ambiguous. The V gene lost 3 bases and the J gene lost 1 base, with 11 bases spanning the gap. Germline lookup yields CDR1 SQVTM and CDR2 ANQGSEA. The CDR3 is 14 residues long. Here the CDR3 reads CSVDAYVGTDTQYF. CDR3 sequence (DNA): TGCAGCGTTGATGCATATGTAGGCACAGATACGCAGTATTTT.

This sequence joins TRBV5-1 and TRBJ2-3, with D unclear. The germline CDR1 and CDR2 sequences are SGHRS and YFSETQ. This CDR3 region has 14 residues. V was shortened by 0 bases and J by 7 bases, with 12 bases between the two germline ends. Here the CDR3 reads CASSLGSLDNTQYF. The CDR3 DNA follows: TGCGCCAGCAGCTTGGGGTCACTTGATAATACGCAGTATTTT. Full variable domain (missing parts from reference TRBV5-1 and TRBJ2-3): KAGVTQTPRYLIKTRGQQVTLSCSPISGHRSVSWYQQTPGQGLQFLFEYFSETQRNKGNFPGRFSGRQFSNSRSEMNVSTLELGDSALYLCASSLGSLDNTQYFGPGTRLTVL.

J is TRBJ1-5 and V is TRBV6-5; D uncertain. The V end was cut by 5 bases, the J end by 4 bases, with 12 bases between. CDR1 is MNHEY and CDR2 is SVGAGI in the germline V gene. CDR3 length: 14 residues. The CDR3 sequence is CASSPGTGNQPQHF. The CDR3 DNA follows: TGTGCCAGCAGTCCGGGTACCGGAAATCAGCCCCAGCATTTT.

The V call is TRBV7-9, the J call TRBJ2-5, with 9 bases that match TRBD1. Germline assignment: CDR1 SEHNR and CDR2 FQNEAQ (reference sequence). CDR3 size: 16 residues. With V trimmed by 6 bases and J by 5 bases, 13 bases remained unmatched. The CDR3 sequence: CASSFAPGQGKETQYF. DNA of the CDR3: TGTGCCAGCAGTTTCGCACCGGGACAGGGAAAGGAGACCCAGTACTTC.

V is TRBV6-1 and J is TRBJ1-5; D is ambiguous. V was shortened by 8 bases and J by 2 bases, with 7 bases between the two germline ends. Germline V CDR1 and CDR2: MNHNS, SASEGT. CDR3 size: 12 residues. The CDR3 DNA is TGTGCCAGCGGAATAGGCAATCAGCCCCAGCATTTT. It codes for CASGIGNQPQHF.

This rearrangement joins TRBV5-4 to TRBJ2-1; 8 bases match TRBD2. V trimming: 4 bases; J trimming: 4 bases; junction bases outside the gene matches: 10. The CDR3 contains 16 residues. Germline V gives CDR1 SGHNT, CDR2 YYREEE (reference sequence). Here the CDR3 DNA reads TGTGCCAGCAGCCGTACTAGCGGAGGGGCTTACAATGAGCAGTTCTTC. This codes for CASSRTSGGAYNEQFF. Variable domain in full (rest from reference TRBV5-4 and TRBJ2-1): ETGVTQSPTHLIKTRGQQVTLRCSSQSGHNTVSWYQQALGQGPQFIFQYYREEENGRGNFPPRFSGLQFPNYSSELNVNALELDDSALYLCASSRTSGGAYNEQFFGPGTRLTVL.

The chain is built from TRBV28 and TRBJ1-1; possible D gene TRBD1, 6 bases. CDR1 is MDHEN, CDR2 SYDVKM, per germline. The V end lost 5 bases, the J end lost 1 base, and 17 bases lay between the germline ends. The CDR3 covers 16 residues. CDR3 sequence reads: CASSLVGGKGNTEAFF. The DNA for the CDR3 is TGTGCCAGCAGTCTGGTAGGGGGAAAGGGGAACACTGAAGCTTTCTTT.

V usage is TRBV4-3 and J usage is TRBJ2-1; TRBD1 is a possible D gene (6 bases). V lost 4 bases, J lost 6 bases, and 13 bases lay in between. CDR1 and CDR2 (germline): LGHNA, YSLEER. CDR3 length: 14 residues. The CDR3 nucleotides are TGCGCCAGCAGCCCAAATACAGGGTTCAATGAGCAGTTCTTC. Its translation is CASSPNTGFNEQFF.

The chain uses TRBV5-1 and TRBJ2-2; D could derive from TRBD1 or TRBD2 (5 bases each). The CDR3 loop spans 15 amino acids. Germline CDR1 and CDR2: SGHRS and YFSETQ. Between the trimmed V and J ends, which lost 0 bases and 6 bases, there was a span of 12 bases. The CDR3 loop is CASSLVGEISGELFF. In DNA, the CDR3 is TGCGCCAGCAGCTTGGTGGGGGAGATTTCCGGGGAGCTGTTTTTT.

This clone was seen only a few times. The junction differs from germline at one of its ends, possibly a read error. As DNA, the CDR3 is TGTGCCAGCTCACCACAACCTAACGAAAAACTGTTTTTT. Translation: CASSPQPNEKLFF. The chain links TRBV18 to TRBJ1-4; the D is unclear. CDR3 length equals 13 residues. CDR1 and CDR2 from the germline V gene are KGHSH and LQKENI.

The chain is built from TRBV19 and TRBJ1-1; weak D call: TRBD1 (5 bases). The CDR3 has 13 residues. Germline values: CDR1 LNHDA, CDR2 SQIVND (reference sequence). V dropped 5 bases and J dropped 11 bases, with 18 bases sitting between them. The CDR3 spells CASSYGAVREAFF. Written as DNA, the CDR3 is TGTGCCAGTAGTTACGGGGCAGTGCGGGAGGCTTTCTTT.

The CDR3 protein is CASSPDRAREAFF. The CDR3 coding sequence is TGTGCCAGCAGCCCCGACAGGGCTAGGGAAGCTTTCTTT. The J gene is TRBJ1-1, the V gene TRBV5-6, with 7 bases matching TRBD1. The CDR3 totals 13 residues. J lost 8 bases, V lost 4 bases, and 8 bases had no gene match. Germline V gene sequence: CDR1 SGHDT, CDR2 YYEEEE.